One sample yielded the 29 T cell receptor beta chains listed below, sequenced in a study of T cell repertoires in cytomegalovirus infection. Each CDR3 protein is one row after TCRdb ran MiXCR on the reads. This table holds a few hundred thousand distinct CDR3 sequences, approximately 35% found once. No antigen is known for these receptors. The sequencing here drew on cultured PBMCs, taken from culture after CMV antigen stimulation. Receptors originate from a human donor in good health (CMV status not recorded). Some clones in this sample may be carry-over from other donors' samples.

The rearrangement links TRBV7-2 to TRBJ2-7; D perhaps matches TRBD2 (7 bases). The germline V and J ends were trimmed by 3 bases and 7 bases, with 16 bases remaining between them. Per germline, CDR1 SGHTA and CDR2 FQGNSA. The CDR3 is 14 amino acids. The CDR3 coding sequence is TGTGCCAGCAGCTTCCGGGGGGCCTCTAGGGAGCAGTACTTC. Its protein product is CASSFRGASREQYF.

This chain links TRBV19 with TRBJ2-3; D unclear. V was cut by 2 bases and J by 7 bases, with 10 bases left in between. CDR1 is LNHDA and CDR2 is SQIVND in the germline V gene (reference sequence). The CDR3 totals 13 residues. For the CDR3, the DNA is TGTGCCAGTAGTATATCGCTGACCAATACGCAGTATTTT. Translation gives CASSISLTNTQYF. Complete variable domain (other parts from reference TRBV19 and TRBJ2-3): DGGITQSPKYLFRKEGQNVTLSCEQNLNHDAMYWYRQDPGQGLRLIYYSQIVNDFQKGDIAEGYSVSREKKESFPLTVTSAQKNPTAFYLCASSISLTNTQYFGPGTRLTVL.

This clonotype turned up a few times. V is TRBV12-3 or TRBV12-4 and J is TRBJ1-5, with D possibly being TRBD1 (5 bases). There are 15 residues in the CDR3. The V and J ends lost 5 bases and 3 bases respectively, with 14 bases between them. DNA of the CDR3: TGTGCCAGCAGTGGGGACTGGGGACTCAATCAGCCCCAGCATTTT. It codes for CASSGDWGLNQPQHF.

This chain links TRBV6-5 with TRBJ1-1; D gene ambiguous. The CDR3 has 13 residues. V was trimmed by 3 bases and J by 5 bases, leaving 10 bases between them. The germline V gene has CDR1 MNHEY and CDR2 SVGAGI. This CDR3 reads CASSYGGRTEAFF. The CDR3 nucleotides are TGTGCCAGCAGTTATGGCGGGCGGACTGAAGCTTTCTTT.

The chain employs TRBV5-1 and TRBJ2-1, with 13 nucleotides matching TRBD2. The CDR3 consists of 17 residues. CDR1 is SGHRS, CDR2 YFSETQ, per germline. V lost 4 bases and J lost 1; bases outside the gene matches: 5. The DNA of the CDR3 is TGCGCCAGCAGCCCCAGGACTAGCGGGGGTTCCTACAATGAGCAGTTCTTC. The encoded protein is CASSPRTSGGSYNEQFF.

This clonotype came up a few times. The V and J genes are TRBV7-2 and TRBJ2-1; D gene ambiguous. Between the trimmed V and J ends, which lost 1 base and 11 bases, there was a span of 9 bases. CDR3 size: 12 residues. Germline V gene sequence: CDR1 SGHTA, CDR2 FQGNSA. The CDR3 sequence: CASSLVSAKQFF. CDR3 nucleotide sequence: TGTGCCAGCAGCTTAGTTTCGGCTAAGCAGTTCTTC.

This clonotype was seen only a few times. The rearrangement uses TRBV7-2 and TRBJ2-2, with 8 bases fitting TRBD1. Germline V CDR1 and CDR2: SGHTA, FQGNSA. The CDR3 is 16 amino acids. Trimming at V came to 2 bases and at J to 6 bases, leaving 8 bases not matched to a gene. The CDR3 region has the DNA TGTGCCAGCAGCTTAATGCAGGGGGCGTTTGCCGGGGAGCTGTTTTTT. Amino acids: CASSLMQGAFAGELFF. Full variable domain (missing parts from reference TRBV7-2 and TRBJ2-2): GAGVSQSPSNKVTEKGKDVELRCDPISGHTALYWYRQSLGQGLEFLIYFQGNSAPDKSGLPSDRFSAERTGGSVSTLTIQRTQQEDSAVYLCASSLMQGAFAGELFFGEGSRLTVL.

Ten or more counts support this clonotype. The V gene is TRBV7-8, the J gene TRBJ2-5; TRBD2 is a possible D gene (6 bases). CDR3 length: 16 residues. V was cut by 4 bases and J by 7 bases, with 22 bases left in between. Germline values: CDR1 SGHVS, CDR2 FQNEAQ. Here the CDR3 DNA reads TGTGCCAGCAGCTGGATACCGGGACTCGGCTCAGGGACCCAGTACTTC. Translated, it gives CASSWIPGLGSGTQYF.

This clonotype was seen a handful of times. V is TRBV6-2 or TRBV6-3 and J is TRBJ2-7; TRBD1 aligns across 8 bases. J lost 4 bases, V lost 7 bases, and 9 bases had no gene match. This CDR3 is 14 amino acids long. Germline lookup yields CDR1 MNHEY and CDR2 SVGEGT. CDR3 loop: CASILGQGGYEQYF. CDR3 bases: TGTGCCAGCATTCTCGGACAGGGAGGATACGAGCAGTACTTC.

This clonotype showed up many times. This sequence joins TRBV6-2 or TRBV6-3 and TRBJ2-2; perhaps D is TRBD1 or TRBD2 (5 bases each). Germline V lookup: CDR1 MNHEY, CDR2 SVGEGT. V gave up 8 bases and J gave up 6 bases, with 13 bases separating them. The CDR3 has 13 amino acids. CDR3 sequence: CASRGVPAGELFF. The CDR3, as DNA: TGTGCCAGCCGAGGGGTACCGGCCGGGGAGCTGTTTTTT.

The chain employs TRBV12-3 or TRBV12-4 and TRBJ1-1; no definite D call. V was cut by 2 bases and J by 10 bases, with 11 bases left in between. This CDR3 spans 12 amino acids. The CDR3 loop is CASSLRGSRAFF. CDR3 DNA: TGTGCCAGCAGTTTACGAGGGTCGAGAGCTTTCTTT.

This clonotype has more than one count but fewer than ten. The rearrangement links TRBV27 to TRBJ2-3, with 8 bases matching TRBD1. From germline, CDR1 is MNHEY and CDR2 SMNVEV (reference sequence). Unmatched junction bases numbered 1, after V lost 2 bases and J lost 0 bases. The CDR3 covers 15 residues. The CDR3, as DNA: TGTGCCAGCAGTTTAACAGGGGGTAGCACAGATACGCAGTATTTT. Its translation is CASSLTGGSTDTQYF.

V usage is TRBV27 and J usage is TRBJ1-1; D gene unclear. Trimming stripped 9 bases from V and 3 bases from J, with 11 bases between. This CDR3 has 12 amino acids. Germline V lookup: CDR1 MNHEY, CDR2 SMNVEV (reference sequence). The CDR3 sequence is CASKAVDTEAFF. The CDR3 nucleotides are TGTGCCAGTAAAGCGGTGGACACTGAAGCTTTCTTT.

This clonotype has a handful of counts. This chain connects TRBV10-3 to TRBJ1-1; D possibly corresponds to TRBD1 (5 bases). CDR1 is ENHRY, CDR2 SYGVKD, per germline. The CDR3 is 12 amino acids. The V end was cut by 8 bases, the J end by 1 base, with 8 bases between. The CDR3: CAIGGGNTEAFF. CDR3 sequence (DNA): TGTGCCATCGGGGGGGGGAACACTGAAGCTTTCTTT.

The genes are TRBV4-1 and TRBJ2-6; D possibly corresponds to TRBD2 (6 bases). Per germline, CDR1 MGHRA and CDR2 YSYEKL. V was trimmed by 3 bases and J by 0 bases, leaving 15 bases between them. The CDR3 extends over 18 amino acids. This CDR3 reads CASSQFSGRPSGANVLTF. CDR3 DNA sequence: TGCGCCAGCAGCCAGTTTTCCGGGAGACCCTCTGGGGCCAACGTCCTGACTTTC.

This clonotype was seen a handful of times. The chain joins TRBV7-9 to TRBJ1-1; 11 bases align to TRBD1. This CDR3 spans 17 amino acids. Germline values: CDR1 SEHNR, CDR2 FQNEAQ (reference sequence). The ends lost 4 bases at V and 0 bases at J; junction bases unmatched: 7. CDR3 bases: TGTGCCAGCAGCTCCGGACAGGGGGCTACCATGAACACTGAAGCTTTCTTT. Protein sequence: CASSSGQGATMNTEAFF.

This clonotype was picked up many times. This chain links TRBV7-8 with TRBJ2-5, with D possibly matching TRBD1 (6 bases). Germline loops: CDR1 SGHVS, CDR2 FQNEAQ. V was trimmed by 5 bases and J by 2 bases, leaving 15 bases between them. This CDR3 has 15 amino acids. CDR3 amino acids: CASSKSGTTQETQYF. As DNA, the CDR3 is TGTGCCAGCAGCAAATCCGGGACAACACAAGAGACCCAGTACTTC.

The J gene is TRBJ1-2, the V gene TRBV6-5; 9 nucleotides match TRBD1. J lost 7 bases, V lost 0 bases, and 6 bases had no gene match. Germline V gives CDR1 MNHEY, CDR2 SVGAGI. CDR3 length: 15 residues. CDR3: CASSYSGTGPSGYTF. CDR3 coding DNA: TGTGCCAGCAGTTACTCCGGGACAGGGCCAAGTGGCTACACCTTC.

The chain has TRBV5-1 and TRBJ1-2; D call uncertain. V was trimmed by 0 bases and J by 0 bases, leaving 12 bases between them. Per germline, CDR1 SGHRS and CDR2 YFSETQ. The CDR3 has 16 residues. Written as DNA, the CDR3 is TGCGCCAGCAGCTTGGCCACACGGCAAGCTAACTATGGCTACACCTTC. It is translated as CASSLATRQANYGYTF.

The V call is TRBV19, the J call TRBJ1-1; a possible D gene is TRBD1 (5 bases). The CDR3 sequence is 12 residues long. The germline V gene has CDR1 LNHDA and CDR2 SQIVND (reference sequence). V lost 8 bases to trimming and J lost 2 bases, with 9 bases between them. CDR3 sequence reads: CASVGENTEAFF. CDR3 coding DNA: TGTGCCAGTGTGGGGGAAAACACTGAAGCTTTCTTT.

The count of this clonotype is one. This chain links TRBV19 with TRBJ2-7; D is unclear. Trimming pared 3 bases from V and 0 bases from J, leaving 9 bases between. CDR1 is LNHDA, CDR2 SQIVND, per germline (reference sequence). The CDR3 has 14 residues. This CDR3 reads CASSIRQSSYEQYV. The DNA for the CDR3 is TGTGCCAGTAGTATTCGTCAGAGCTCCTACGAGCAGTACGTC.

This chain joins TRBV28 and TRBJ2-7, with unresolved D. Deletions cut 6 bases from V and 4 bases from J, with 13 bases between. CDR1 is MDHEN and CDR2 is SYDVKM in the germline V gene. The CDR3 extends over 13 amino acids. CDR3 coding DNA: TGTGCCAGCAGCTCCCTTTTCGAGTACGAGCAGTACGTC. It is translated as CASSSLFEYEQYV.

The chain carries TRBV28 and TRBJ1-5; D is unresolved. Looked up from germline, CDR1 is MDHEN and CDR2 is SYDVKM. Trimming took off 5 bases at V and 7 bases at J, with 12 bases between the two ends. The CDR3 has 13 amino acids. This CDR3 is CASSQELGQPQHF. The CDR3 DNA sequence: TGTGCCAGCAGTCAGGAGCTGGGACAGCCCCAGCATTTT.

This clonotype was detected ten times or more. The CDR3 region has the DNA TGTGCCAGCAGCGTAGGGGTGATGGATCAGCCCCAGCATTTT. Encoded protein: CASSVGVMDQPQHF. J is TRBJ1-5 and V is TRBV9; D remains unclear. V lost 0 bases and J 5 bases, leaving 9 bases between the germline ends. The CDR3 extends over 14 amino acids. Germline V gene data show CDR1 as SGDLS and CDR2 as YYNGEE. The variable domain in full, completed from reference TRBV9 and TRBJ1-5, reads DSGVTQTPKHLITATGQRVTLRCSPRSGDLSVYWYQQSLDQGLQFLIQYYNGEERAKGNILERFSAQQFPDLHSELNLSSLELGDSALYFCASSVGVMDQPQHFGDGTRLSIL.

This clonotype was seen more than once but under ten times. CDR3 loop: CASTRGLAGARGQETQYF. CDR3 coding DNA: TGCGCCAGCACCCGGGGCCTAGCGGGAGCGAGGGGCCAAGAGACCCAGTACTTC. V is TRBV10-2 and J is TRBJ2-5; 10 bases line up with TRBD2. The CDR3 consists of 18 residues. The V and J ends lost 7 bases and 1 base, in that order; junction bases with no gene match: 15. The germline CDR1 and CDR2 sequences are WSHSY and SAAADI.

This clonotype was counted a few times. The chain uses TRBV7-2 and TRBJ2-1; 10 bases fit TRBD2. In germline, CDR1 is SGHTA, CDR2 FQGNSA. The V gene end was trimmed by 7 bases and the J gene end by 5 bases; junction bases not matched to a gene: 8. CDR3 length equals 15 residues. Here the CDR3 reads CASTSLGLADNEQFF. The CDR3 DNA follows: TGTGCCAGCACCTCTCTTGGACTAGCGGACAATGAGCAGTTCTTC.

J is TRBJ1-4 and V is TRBV19, with TRBD1 as a possible D gene (6 bases). CDR3 length: 16 residues. CDR1 is LNHDA and CDR2 is SQIVND in the germline V gene (reference sequence). The V and J ends lost 5 bases and 8 bases respectively, with 21 bases between them. The CDR3, as DNA: TGTGCCAGTAGTCCTCGAAACAGGGCCTCGAACGAAAAACTGTTTTTT. This translates into CASSPRNRASNEKLFF.

This clonotype was seen a few times. V and J are TRBV5-1 and TRBJ1-2; 7 bases map to TRBD1. The CDR3 covers 13 residues. V lost 4 bases, J lost 4 bases, and 4 bases stayed unmatched. CDR1 and CDR2 (germline): SGHRS, YFSETQ. The CDR3 sequence is CASSPTGIYGYTF. The CDR3, as DNA: TGCGCCAGCAGCCCGACAGGGATCTATGGCTACACCTTC.

The chain has TRBV7-3 and TRBJ2-1; the match to TRBD2 covers 12 bases. The CDR3 is 16 residues long. Germline values: CDR1 SGHTA, CDR2 FQGTGA. Germline trimming cut 5 bases from V and 4 bases from J; bases unmatched to any gene: 6. DNA for the CDR3: TGTGCCAGCAGCCCATCCGGGACTAGCGGGTACAATGAGCAGTTCTTC. Protein sequence: CASSPSGTSGYNEQFF.